These 29 T cell receptor beta chains share one sample of origin, sequenced in a study of tumor-infiltrating lymphocytes in localized non-small cell lung cancer. Measured with immunoSEQ multiplex PCR; TCRdb has only the in-frame clones, and not every one. The sample holds 10,000 to 15,000 clones, around three fifths seen once. Source material: lung tumor tissue. The receptors derive from a human donor with non-small cell lung cancer.

The chain combines TRBV28 with TRBJ2-3; 7 positions agree with TRBD2. The CDR3 extends over 15 amino acids. The V gene's germline CDR1 is MDHEN and CDR2 SYDVKM. J was trimmed by 0 bases and V by 3 bases; bases with no gene match: 3. The CDR3 nucleotides read TGTGCCAGCAGTTTTCGGCGGGGGAGCACAGATACGCAGTATTTT. It specifies CASSFRRGSTDTQYF.

The V and J genes are TRBV5-4 and TRBJ2-7; perhaps TRBD2 as D (5 bases). The CDR3 consists of 13 residues. Germline V CDR1 and CDR2: SGHNT, YYREEE (reference sequence). V was trimmed by 4 bases and J by 1 base, leaving 9 bases between them. CDR3 in DNA: TGTGCCAGCAGCCCGGGATCTTCCTACGAGCAGTACTTC. It yields the protein CASSPGSSYEQYF.

This clone has just a few counts. The chain carries TRBV5-4 and TRBJ1-2, with a tentative D call TRBD1 (5 bases). The CDR3 runs 13 residues. V was pared by 3 bases and J by 4 bases, with 10 bases between. Germline V lookup: CDR1 SGHNT, CDR2 YYREEE (reference sequence). CDR3 sequence: CASSSGRIYGYTF. The CDR3 DNA follows: TGTGCCAGCAGCTCGGGACGAATCTATGGCTACACCTTC.

The sample holds a few counts of this clone. The gene calls are TRBV4-2 and TRBJ2-7; no clear D gene. The V and J ends lost 5 bases and 7 bases respectively, with 15 bases between them. The CDR3 is made up of 13 amino acids. Germline V gene lookup returns CDR1 LGHNA and CDR2 YNFKEQ. Written as DNA, the CDR3 is TGTGCCAGCAGCGCTGAAAGGTGGAGAGAGCAGTACTTC. Amino acid sequence: CASSAERWREQYF.

Here the CDR3 DNA reads TGTGCCAGCAGCCTAGGGACGTTCACCGGGGAGCTGTTTTTT. Its translation: CASSLGTFTGELFF. This rearrangement joins TRBV5-4 to TRBJ2-2; D might be TRBD1 or TRBD2, each matching 5 bases. The V gene lost 4 bases and the J gene lost 4 bases, with 11 bases spanning the gap. This CDR3 has 14 amino acids. Germline CDR1 and CDR2: SGHNT and YYREEE (reference sequence).

This clone turned up a few times. The rearrangement links TRBV19 to TRBJ2-5, with D perhaps matching TRBD1 or TRBD2 (5 bases each). The germline V gene has CDR1 LNHDA and CDR2 SQIVND (reference sequence). Trimming took 8 bases from V and 4 from J, leaving 8 bases between them. CDR3 size: 11 residues. CDR3 region: CASSGTETQYF. CDR3 nucleotide sequence: TGTGCCAGTTCGGGGACAGAGACCCAGTACTTC.

The chain links TRBV28 to TRBJ1-2, with TRBD1 matching over 7 bases. The CDR3 runs to 14 residues. V dropped 3 bases and J dropped 3; count of bases not matched to a gene: 4. Germline V gene sequence: CDR1 MDHEN, CDR2 SYDVKM. CDR3 sequence (DNA): TGTGCCAGCAGTTTGGAACAGGGGTACTATGGCTACACCTTC. Translation gives CASSLEQGYYGYTF.

CDR3 sequence: CATSRGPGTPNTGELFF. CDR3 in DNA: TGTGCCACCAGCAGAGGCCCCGGGACCCCGAACACCGGGGAGCTGTTTTTT. The J gene is TRBJ2-2, the V gene TRBV15; D possibly matches TRBD1 or TRBD2 (5 bases each). V gave up 1 base and J gave up 0 bases, with 12 bases separating them. CDR1 and CDR2 from the germline V gene are LNHNV and YYDKDF (reference sequence). There are 17 residues in the CDR3.

The count of this clone is one. This sequence joins TRBV14 and TRBJ1-4; no firm D call. Germline values: CDR1 SGHDN, CDR2 FVKESK. This CDR3 is 14 amino acids long. V lost 4 bases and J 3 bases, leaving 9 bases between the germline ends. The CDR3 region is CASSPGWANEKLFF. Written as DNA, the CDR3 is TGTGCCAGCAGCCCCGGTTGGGCTAATGAAAAACTGTTTTTT.

There are a few counts of this clone. The chain links TRBV15 to TRBJ1-5; D is undetermined. This CDR3 is 13 amino acids long. Looked up from germline, CDR1 is LNHNV and CDR2 is YYDKDF (reference sequence). V shed 0 bases and J shed 11 bases, with 11 bases lying between them. The CDR3 DNA reads TGTGCCACCAGCAGAGATCTAGGCTCGGCCCAGCATTTT. Its translation: CATSRDLGSAQHF.

Within the sample, this clone is medium-sized. This chain uses TRBV5-1 with TRBJ2-3; 13 bases fit TRBD2. This CDR3 is 16 amino acids long. Germline CDR1 reads SGHRS; CDR2 reads YFSETQ. V lost 4 bases and J lost 1; bases outside the gene matches: 3. CDR3: CASSTGLAGGTDTQYF. The CDR3 coding sequence is TGCGCCAGCAGCACCGGACTAGCGGGGGGCACAGATACGCAGTATTTT.

This chain joins TRBV9 and TRBJ2-5; 12 positions match TRBD2. The germline gives CDR1 SGDLS, CDR2 YYNGEE. V lost 2 bases to trimming and J lost 0 bases; unmatched junction nucleotides: 5. CDR3 length: 17 residues. The CDR3 coding sequence is TGTGCCAGCAGCGTTGGACTAGCGGGGACGTACCAAGAGACCCAGTACTTC. This gives the protein CASSVGLAGTYQETQYF.

The chain carries TRBV7-2 and TRBJ2-7; no definite D call. Germline V lookup: CDR1 SGHTA, CDR2 FQGNSA. CDR3 length: 14 residues. Trimming shortened V by 3 bases and J by 6 bases, and 15 bases separated the two germline ends. CDR3 amino acids: CASSFFGALAEQYF. As DNA, the CDR3 is TGTGCCAGCAGCTTTTTTGGAGCGTTAGCCGAGCAGTACTTC.

V is TRBV6-1 and J is TRBJ2-7; TRBD2 aligns across 7 bases. Germline values: CDR1 MNHNS, CDR2 SASEGT. V shed 9 bases, J shed 7 bases, and the junction held 12 bases outside the gene matches. CDR3 length equals 13 residues. CDR3 nucleotide sequence: TGTGCCAGTAGGGACTACCCGACGGGGGAGCAGTACTTC. Its translation is CASRDYPTGEQYF.

This chain connects TRBV18 to TRBJ1-6, with D perhaps TRBD1 (6 bases). V gave up 2 bases and J gave up 8 bases, with 10 bases separating them. The germline CDR1 and CDR2 sequences are KGHSH and LQKENI. This CDR3 contains 14 residues. In DNA form, the CDR3 reads TGTGCCAGCTCACCAACAGGGAGGGATTCACCCCTCCACTTT. Translating gives CASSPTGRDSPLHF.

V gene TRBV2 combines with J gene TRBJ2-7; the D gene is possibly TRBD1 (6 bases). V was trimmed by 6 bases and J by 5 bases, leaving 17 bases between them. CDR1 and CDR2 (germline): SNHLY, FYNNEI. The CDR3 contains 14 residues. CDR3 in amino acids: CASRLEGEWDEQYF. CDR3 nucleotides: TGTGCCAGCAGGCTCGAGGGGGAATGGGACGAGCAGTACTTC.

This clone occurred a few times. The chain couples TRBV11-1 to TRBJ1-1; D call uncertain. Germline V gives CDR1 SGHAT, CDR2 FQDESV (reference sequence). The length of the CDR3 is 14 residues. V lost 1 base, J lost 5 bases, and 11 bases lay in between. The CDR3: CASSLGWGGTEAFF. CDR3 in DNA: TGTGCCAGCAGCTTAGGTTGGGGAGGGACTGAAGCTTTCTTT.

By share of the sample, this clone is medium-sized. The rearrangement uses TRBV2 and TRBJ1-1, with D possibly matching TRBD1 (6 bases). CDR3 size: 14 residues. Trimming took off 6 bases at V and 3 bases at J, with 14 bases between the two ends. Germline assignment: CDR1 SNHLY and CDR2 FYNNEI. The CDR3 spells CASREGEVYTEAFF. CDR3 coding DNA: TGTGCCAGCAGGGAGGGGGAGGTTTACACTGAAGCTTTCTTT.

This clone was observed once. CDR3 sequence (DNA): TGCGCCAGCAGCTTGAATCCCCGGACAGGGGGCACTGAAGCTTTCTTT. Its protein is CASSLNPRTGGTEAFF. The V and J genes are TRBV5-1 and TRBJ1-1, with 10 nucleotides matching TRBD1. Germline CDR1 reads SGHRS; CDR2 reads YFSETQ. After removal of 1 base from V and 4 bases from J, the junction contained 7 bases not matched to a gene. The CDR3 loop spans 16 amino acids.

The count of this clone is one. The chain carries TRBV4-2 and TRBJ2-2; the D gene is possibly TRBD2 (5 bases). This CDR3 is built from 16 residues. Trimming shortened V by 3 bases and J by 4 bases, and 15 bases separated the two germline ends. Looked up from germline, CDR1 is LGHNA and CDR2 is YNFKEQ. The DNA for the CDR3 is TGTGCCAGCAGCCAGGGAGAGCAAGAGCCCACCGGGGAGCTGTTTTTT. It encodes CASSQGEQEPTGELFF.

The gene calls are TRBV30 and TRBJ1-2, with D perhaps TRBD1 (6 bases). The CDR3 extends over 15 amino acids. V lost 4 bases to trimming and J lost 4 bases, with 19 bases between them. Germline V gene data show CDR1 as GTSNPN and CDR2 as SVGIG (reference sequence). CDR3 protein: CAWTISGGFGYGYTF. CDR3 coding DNA: TGTGCCTGGACCATATCCGGGGGCTTTGGCTATGGCTACACCTTC.

The rearrangement uses TRBV2 and TRBJ2-7, with 10 nucleotides matching TRBD2. Germline V gene data show CDR1 as SNHLY and CDR2 as FYNNEI. The CDR3 is 15 residues long. V gave up 3 bases and J gave up 6 bases; unmatched junction bases: 8. CDR3 in DNA: TGTGCCAGCAGTGACGCTAGCGGGAGTTACGCCGAGCAGTACTTC. Translating gives CASSDASGSYAEQYF.

This chain uses TRBV5-6 with TRBJ2-7; TRBD1 aligns across 7 bases. The germline V gene encodes CDR1 SGHDT and CDR2 YYEEEE. The length of the CDR3 is 16 residues. V dropped 1 base and J dropped 0; count of bases not matched to a gene: 7. CDR3 bases: TGTGCCAGCAGCTTGCGTTACCGGGACAGCTCCTACGAGCAGTACTTC. Its protein product is CASSLRYRDSSYEQYF. Variable domain in full (rest from reference TRBV5-6 and TRBJ2-7): DAGVTQSPTHLIKTRGQQVTLRCSPKSGHDTVSWYQQALGQGPQFIFQYYEEEERQRGNFPDRFSGHQFPNYSSELNVNALLLGDSALYLCASSLRYRDSSYEQYFGPGTRLTVT.

The chain recombines TRBV23-1 with TRBJ1-4, with a weak D call TRBD1 (5 bases). TRBV23-1 is an ORF, with its function uncertain. CDR3 length: 16 amino acids. V gave up 4 bases and J gave up 0 bases, with 12 bases separating them. Written as DNA, the CDR3 is TGCGCCAGCAGTCGACAGTTATCTGCAACTAATGAAAAACTGTTTTTT. Its translation is CASSRQLSATNEKLFF.

In regard to this clone: Relative to the germline gene, one junction end is altered; a read error may explain this. The chain has TRBV11-2 and TRBJ1-1; no reliable D call. Germline CDR1 is SGHAT and CDR2 is FQNNGV. The CDR3 has 9 amino acids. DNA of the CDR3: TGTGCCAGCAGCTTCGGTGAGAGCTTT. It is translated as CASSFGESF. Supplemented by reference TRBV11-2 and TRBJ1-1, the full variable domain reads EAGVAQSPRYKIIEKRQSVAFWCNPISGHATLYWYQQILGQGPKLLIQFQNNGVVDDSQLPKDRFSAERLKGVDSTLKIQPAKLEDSAVYLCASSFGESFGQGTRLTVV.

The chain has TRBV11-2 and TRBJ2-1, with TRBD2 identical over 11 bases. CDR1 and CDR2 from the germline V gene are SGHAT and FQNNGV. V lost 3 bases and J lost 8; bases outside the gene matches: 9. The CDR3 spans 16 residues. For the CDR3, the DNA is TGTGCCAGCAGCTTCACATTAGCGGGAGGGAGGGATGAGCAGTTCTTC. As protein: CASSFTLAGGRDEQFF.

The chain combines TRBV5-8 with TRBJ1-1; D is uncertain. V lost 0 bases and J lost 2, with 5 bases in between. Germline V gene lookup returns CDR1 SGHTS and CDR2 YDEGEE. The CDR3 is 13 amino acids. CDR3 in amino acids: CASSLGVNTEAFF. For the CDR3, the DNA is TGTGCCAGCAGCTTGGGGGTTAACACTGAAGCTTTCTTT.

This clone was counted a few times. This sequence joins TRBV29-1 and TRBJ1-2, with 8 bases identical to TRBD1. This CDR3 is built from 16 residues. Trimming at V came to 7 bases and at J to 5 bases, leaving 18 bases not matched to a gene. CDR1 and CDR2 from the germline V gene are SQVTM and ANQGSEA. In nucleotides, the CDR3 is TGCAGCGCCACAATAAATGACAGGGGAGGTCCTTATGGCTACACCTTC. Its translation: CSATINDRGGPYGYTF.

The chain uses TRBV6-5 and TRBJ2-7; TRBD2 aligns across 8 bases. The germline V gene has CDR1 MNHEY and CDR2 SVGAGI. Trimming removed 2 bases from V and 2 bases from J; junction bases left unmatched: 2. CDR3 size: 14 residues. CDR3 sequence (DNA): TGTGCCAGCAGTTACCTAGCGGGTGCCTACGAGCAGTACTTC. Encoded protein: CASSYLAGAYEQYF.